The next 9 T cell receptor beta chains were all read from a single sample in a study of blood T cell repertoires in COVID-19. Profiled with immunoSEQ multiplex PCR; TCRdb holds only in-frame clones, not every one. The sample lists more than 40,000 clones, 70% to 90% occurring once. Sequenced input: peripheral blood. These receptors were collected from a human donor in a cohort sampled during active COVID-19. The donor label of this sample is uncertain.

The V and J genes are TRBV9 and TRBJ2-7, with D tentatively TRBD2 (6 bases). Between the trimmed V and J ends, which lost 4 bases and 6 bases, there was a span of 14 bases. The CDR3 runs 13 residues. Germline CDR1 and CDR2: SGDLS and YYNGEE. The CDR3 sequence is CASSPDGGLEQYF. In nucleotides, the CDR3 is TGTGCCAGCAGCCCAGACGGGGGACTCGAGCAGTACTTC.

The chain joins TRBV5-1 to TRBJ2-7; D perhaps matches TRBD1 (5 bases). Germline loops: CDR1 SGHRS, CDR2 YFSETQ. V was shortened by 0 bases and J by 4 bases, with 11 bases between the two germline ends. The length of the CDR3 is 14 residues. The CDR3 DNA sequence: TGCGCCAGCAGCTTGGCGACAGTATATTACGAGCAGTACTTC. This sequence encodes CASSLATVYYEQYF.

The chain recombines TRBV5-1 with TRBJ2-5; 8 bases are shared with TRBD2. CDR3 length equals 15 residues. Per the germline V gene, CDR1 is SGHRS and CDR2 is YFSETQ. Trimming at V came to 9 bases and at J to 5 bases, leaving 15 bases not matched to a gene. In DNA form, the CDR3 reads TGCGCCACCTCCCAGTGGCGGGGGGTCAAGGAGACCCAGTACTTC. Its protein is CATSQWRGVKETQYF.

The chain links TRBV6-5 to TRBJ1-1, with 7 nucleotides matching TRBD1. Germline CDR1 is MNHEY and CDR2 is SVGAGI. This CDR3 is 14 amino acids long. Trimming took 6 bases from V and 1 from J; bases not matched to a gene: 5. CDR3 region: CASSSGQANTEAFF. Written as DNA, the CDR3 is TGTGCCAGCAGCTCAGGACAGGCGAACACTGAAGCTTTCTTT.

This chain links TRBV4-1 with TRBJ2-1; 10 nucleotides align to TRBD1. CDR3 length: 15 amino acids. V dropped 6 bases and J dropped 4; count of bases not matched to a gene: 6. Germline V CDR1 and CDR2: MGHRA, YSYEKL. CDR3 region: CASRPGTGVYNEQFF. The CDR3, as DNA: TGCGCCAGCAGACCCGGGACAGGGGTTTACAATGAGCAGTTCTTC.

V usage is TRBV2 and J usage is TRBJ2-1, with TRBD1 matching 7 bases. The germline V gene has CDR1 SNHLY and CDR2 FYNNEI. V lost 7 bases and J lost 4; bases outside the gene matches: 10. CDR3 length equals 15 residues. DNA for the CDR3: TGTGCCAGCACTACCGGGACAGAGAAATACAATGAGCAGTTCTTC. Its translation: CASTTGTEKYNEQFF.

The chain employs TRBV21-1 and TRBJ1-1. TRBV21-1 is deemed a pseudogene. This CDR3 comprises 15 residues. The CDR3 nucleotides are TGTGCCAGCAGCAAAGAAATAATTAGGGCCGGGGGAGCTTTCTTT. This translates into CASSKEIIRAGGAFF.

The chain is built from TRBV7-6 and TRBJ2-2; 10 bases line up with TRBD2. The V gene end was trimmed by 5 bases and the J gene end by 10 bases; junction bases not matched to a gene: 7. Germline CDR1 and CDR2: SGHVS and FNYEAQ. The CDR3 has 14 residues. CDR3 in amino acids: CASSPPAGGLELFF. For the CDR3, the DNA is TGTGCCAGCAGCCCGCCAGCGGGAGGGCTGGAGCTGTTTTTT.

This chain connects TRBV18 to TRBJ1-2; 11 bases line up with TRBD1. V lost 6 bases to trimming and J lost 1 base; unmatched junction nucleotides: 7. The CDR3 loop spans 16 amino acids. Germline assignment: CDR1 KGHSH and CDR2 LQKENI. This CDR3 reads CASSGQGALLNYGYTF. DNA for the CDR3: TGTGCCAGCTCCGGACAGGGGGCACTCCTTAACTATGGCTACACCTTC.